These 32 T cell receptor beta chains were all obtained from the same sample, sequenced in a study of blood T cell repertoires in COVID-19. Only in-frame clones appear in the TCRdb table, and some are missing; sequencing was by immunoSEQ multiplex PCR. The sample yields tens of thousands of clones, just under 85% seen once. Sequenced sample: peripheral blood. The receptors were sampled from a man aged 50-60 years with active COVID-19.

The chain has TRBV11-3 and TRBJ2-1, with 10 nucleotides matching TRBD2. In germline, CDR1 is SGHNT, CDR2 YENEEA. The V segment lost 5 bases and the J segment 2 bases; nucleotides outside the gene matches: 6. The CDR3 is made up of 16 amino acids. The CDR3 bases are TGTGCCAGCAGCGCTTGGACTAGCGGAACCTACAATGAGCAGTTCTTC. Translation gives CASSAWTSGTYNEQFF.

The chain has TRBV19 and TRBJ1-1; 10 bases are a match to TRBD1. Losses at the gene ends were 6 bases for V and 1 base for J; bases not matched to a gene: 5. CDR1 and CDR2 (germline): LNHDA, SQIVND (reference sequence). The CDR3 has 15 amino acids. The CDR3 DNA follows: TGTGCCAGTAGATCGGGACAGGGGTCGAACACTGAAGCTTTCTTT. Translated: CASRSGQGSNTEAFF. Full variable domain (missing parts from reference TRBV19 and TRBJ1-1): DGGITQSPKYLFRKEGQNVTLSCEQNLNHDAMYWYRQDPGQGLRLIYYSQIVNDFQKGDIAEGYSVSREKKESFPLTVTSAQKNPTAFYLCASRSGQGSNTEAFFGQGTRLTVV.

This clone was seen a few times. The chain combines TRBV4-1 with TRBJ1-3; 7 bases align to TRBD1. The CDR3 is 18 amino acids. V shed 4 bases, J shed 3 bases, and the junction held 15 bases outside the gene matches. Per germline, CDR1 MGHRA and CDR2 YSYEKL. The CDR3 region is CASSRQERGQGRGNTIYF. CDR3 DNA: TGCGCCAGCAGCCGACAAGAAAGGGGGCAGGGGCGTGGAAACACCATATATTTT.

The V and J genes are TRBV2 and TRBJ2-3, with 10 bases fitting TRBD2. The CDR3 runs 15 residues. The J segment lost 3 bases and the V segment lost 6 bases, leaving 6 bases of the junction unmatched. The germline V gene has CDR1 SNHLY and CDR2 FYNNEI. The CDR3 here is CASRSAGGFTDTQYF. As DNA, the CDR3 is TGTGCCAGCAGGTCAGCGGGGGGGTTTACAGATACGCAGTATTTT.

This sequence joins TRBV19 and TRBJ1-5; 7 bases are a match to TRBD1. The CDR3 is made up of 15 amino acids. The J segment lost 3 bases and the V segment lost 6 bases, leaving 8 bases of the junction unmatched. Germline lookup yields CDR1 LNHDA and CDR2 SQIVND (reference sequence). The CDR3 loop reads CASSPYGQVNQPQHF. The DNA of the CDR3 is TGTGCCAGTAGCCCTTATGGACAGGTCAATCAGCCCCAGCATTTT.

This clone has only a few counts. This chain connects TRBV18 to TRBJ1-2; possible D gene TRBD1, 6 bases. This CDR3 contains 13 residues. Looked up from germline, CDR1 is KGHSH and CDR2 is LQKENI. V was trimmed by 3 bases and J by 2 bases, leaving 7 bases between them. For the CDR3, the DNA is TGTGCCAGCTCACCGGACAGCAACTATGGCTACACCTTC. This gives the protein CASSPDSNYGYTF.

Points on this clone: The junction departs from the called germline gene at one end, perhaps through a read error. The chain couples TRBV7-2 to TRBJ2-5; TRBD2 matches 10 bases. This CDR3 has 16 amino acids. Germline V gene sequence: CDR1 SGHTA, CDR2 FQGNSA. DNA for the CDR3: TGTGCCAGCAGCCTAGCTCAGCGGGGGGGCCAAGAGACCCAGTACTTC. Its protein product is CASSLAQRGGQETQYF.

The chain combines TRBV6-5 with TRBJ2-3; 7 nucleotides line up with TRBD2. Germline V lookup: CDR1 MNHEY, CDR2 SVGAGI. The CDR3 loop spans 13 amino acids. The J segment lost 4 bases and the V segment lost 10 bases, leaving 8 bases of the junction unmatched. CDR3 sequence: CAIQRRGADTQYF. As DNA, the CDR3 is TGTGCCATCCAACGACGGGGGGCAGATACGCAGTATTTT.

The rearrangement joins TRBV6-5 to TRBJ1-2, with a weak D call TRBD1 (6 bases). V was shortened by 2 bases and J by 4 bases, with 11 bases between the two germline ends. The CDR3 loop spans 14 amino acids. Germline CDR1 is MNHEY and CDR2 is SVGAGI. CDR3 in amino acids: CASSYRGIGYGYTF. The CDR3, as DNA: TGTGCCAGCAGTTACAGGGGGATAGGCTATGGCTACACCTTC.

The chain carries TRBV5-5 and TRBJ1-3, with a weak D call TRBD1 (6 bases). CDR3 length: 16 amino acids. Per germline, CDR1 SGHKS and CDR2 YYEKEE (reference sequence). V lost 0 bases and J 0 bases, leaving 10 bases between the germline ends. The CDR3 DNA is TGTGCCAGCAGCTTGGTACAGGGCTTCTCTGGAAACACCATATATTTT. Its translation is CASSLVQGFSGNTIYF. Complete variable domain (other parts from reference TRBV5-5 and TRBJ1-3): DAGVTQSPTHLIKTRGQQVTLRCSPISGHKSVSWYQQVLGQGPQFIFQYYEKEERGRGNFPDRFSARQFPNYSSELNVNALLLGDSALYLCASSLVQGFSGNTIYFGEGSWLTVV.

The chain uses TRBV6-5 and TRBJ2-7; 9 bases match TRBD1. With 6 bases clipped from V and 6 bases from J, the junction kept 9 bases outside the gene matches. Germline lookup yields CDR1 MNHEY and CDR2 SVGAGI. CDR3 length equals 14 residues. This CDR3 is CASSQNRGRLEQYF. DNA for the CDR3: TGTGCCAGCAGCCAAAACAGGGGGCGGCTCGAGCAGTACTTC.

In regard to this clone: Within the sample, other DNA sequences also encode this same CDR3. The gene calls are TRBV7-2 and TRBJ2-3, with D unresolved. The CDR3 runs 11 residues. V lost 5 bases, J lost 3 bases, and 3 bases lay in between. Germline V gives CDR1 SGHTA, CDR2 FQGNSA. CDR3 protein: CASSLTDTQYF. The CDR3 DNA reads TGTGCCAGCAGCCTAACAGATACGCAGTATTTT.

This chain connects TRBV7-3 to TRBJ2-7, with TRBD2 matching 9 bases. CDR1 is SGHTA, CDR2 FQGTGA, per germline. The V gene end was trimmed by 0 bases and the J gene end by 4 bases; junction bases not matched to a gene: 1. The CDR3 extends over 14 amino acids. CDR3 region: CASSLTSGSYEQYF. For the CDR3, the DNA is TGTGCCAGCAGCTTAACTAGCGGGAGTTACGAGCAGTACTTC.

V gene TRBV5-6 combines with J gene TRBJ2-7; 11 bases are a match to TRBD2. The germline CDR1 and CDR2 sequences are SGHDT and YYEEEE. The CDR3 consists of 13 residues. V gave up 6 bases and J gave up 9 bases; unmatched junction bases: 8. The CDR3 DNA is TGTGCCAGCACCACTCCGGGACTAGCGGTGCAGTACTTC. This translates into CASTTPGLAVQYF.

This clone came up once. This sequence joins TRBV11-3 and TRBJ2-3; perhaps TRBD1 as D (6 bases). V lost 5 bases to trimming and J lost 0 bases, with 12 bases between them. CDR1 SGHNT and CDR2 YENEEA come from the germline V gene. The CDR3 loop spans 15 amino acids. The CDR3 region is CASSPRTASTDTQYF. CDR3 in DNA: TGTGCCAGCAGCCCTAGGACAGCTAGCACAGATACGCAGTATTTT.

The J gene is TRBJ2-2, the V gene TRBV27; D not certain. Germline V gene sequence: CDR1 MNHEY, CDR2 SMNVEV (reference sequence). V lost 5 bases to trimming and J lost 4 bases, with 11 bases between them. The CDR3 is made up of 14 amino acids. The CDR3 region has the DNA TGTGCCAGCAGTCAGCAGGTGGGCACCGGGGAGCTGTTTTTT. It encodes CASSQQVGTGELFF.

The V and J genes are TRBV6-4 and TRBJ2-3; a weak D match, TRBD1 (5 bases). Germline CDR1 and CDR2: MRHNA and SNTAGT. V shed 2 bases and J shed 0 bases, with 9 bases lying between them. The CDR3 has 15 residues. CDR3 protein: CASSDQGMSTDTQYF. The CDR3 bases are TGTGCCAGCAGTGACCAGGGAATGAGCACAGATACGCAGTATTTT.

This chain connects TRBV9 to TRBJ2-7; D is perhaps TRBD1 (5 bases). Between the trimmed V and J ends, which lost 4 bases and 5 bases, there was a span of 19 bases. CDR3 length: 15 amino acids. The germline CDR1 and CDR2 sequences are SGDLS and YYNGEE. In DNA, the CDR3 is TGTGCCAGCAGCCCACCCGCAGCCAGGGTCAACGAGCAGTACTTC. It specifies CASSPPAARVNEQYF.

This clone was seen only once. The rearrangement links TRBV4-3 to TRBJ2-7, with TRBD1 matching over 8 bases. The V segment lost 4 bases and the J segment 3 bases; nucleotides outside the gene matches: 8. The germline CDR1 and CDR2 sequences are LGHNA and YSLEER. The CDR3 contains 15 residues. CDR3 region: CASSRDGTGNYEQYF. DNA for the CDR3: TGCGCCAGCAGCCGGGATGGGACAGGAAACTACGAGCAGTACTTC.

V usage is TRBV25-1 and J usage is TRBJ2-5, with D perhaps matching TRBD2 (6 bases). The V end was cut by 2 bases, the J end by 5 bases, with 9 bases between. The CDR3 runs 13 residues. Germline CDR1 MGHDK, CDR2 SYGVNS. This chain's CDR3 is CASSEAGRETQYF. DNA of the CDR3: TGTGCCAGCAGTGAAGCGGGGAGGGAGACCCAGTACTTC.

This clone came up a few times. This chain links TRBV28 with TRBJ1-4; D is ambiguous. Germline CDR1 and CDR2: MDHEN and SYDVKM. Trimming removed 6 bases from V and 2 bases from J, with 10 bases in between. This CDR3 spans 14 amino acids. Written as DNA, the CDR3 is TGTGCCAGCAGGCGGACTGTTACTAATGAAAAACTGTTTTTT. It encodes CASRRTVTNEKLFF.

This chain connects TRBV7-2 to TRBJ1-1, with 7 positions matching TRBD1. The CDR3 runs 13 residues. The trim removed 4 bases at V and 7 bases at J, leaving 6 bases unmatched. Germline lookup yields CDR1 SGHTA and CDR2 FQGNSA. In nucleotides, the CDR3 is TGTGCCAGCAGCTGGAGACAGGGTGGTGAAGCTTTCTTT. This gives the protein CASSWRQGGEAFF. The full variable domain, its missing parts supplied by reference TRBV7-2 and TRBJ1-1, is GAGVSQSPSNKVTEKGKDVELRCDPISGHTALYWYRQSLGQGLEFLIYFQGNSAPDKSGLPSDRFSAERTGGSVSTLTIQRTQQEDSAVYLCASSWRQGGEAFFGQGTRLTVV.

For the CDR3, the DNA is TGCAGCGTGGGGATCGGGACTCCCTCCGATACGCAGTATTTT. It is translated as CSVGIGTPSDTQYF. The gene calls are TRBV29-1 and TRBJ2-3; tentatively, D is TRBD2 (6 bases). The CDR3 contains 14 residues. CDR1 is SQVTM and CDR2 is ANQGSEA in the germline V gene. Trimming took off 6 bases at V and 6 bases at J, with 19 bases between the two ends.

This clone was counted a few times. This chain connects TRBV2 to TRBJ2-4; 10 bases map to TRBD2. Germline-derived CDR1 and CDR2 are SNHLY and FYNNEI. V trimming: 8 bases; J trimming: 0 bases; junction bases outside the gene matches: 16. There are 19 residues in the CDR3. This CDR3 reads CASRGGLAGVLLAKNIQYF. In DNA, the CDR3 is TGTGCCAGCCGGGGAGGCCTAGCGGGAGTCCTACTAGCCAAAAACATTCAGTACTTC. Looking up the rest from reference TRBV2 and TRBJ2-4 gives the full variable domain: EPEVTQTPSHQVTQMGQEVILRCVPISNHLYFYWYRQILGQKVEFLVSFYNNEISEKSEIFDDQFSVERPDGSNFTLKIRSTKLEDSAMYFCASRGGLAGVLLAKNIQYFGAGTRLSVL.

A word on this clone: Germline is not matched at one junction end, which may reflect a read error. The chain combines TRBV7-9 with TRBJ2-5, with 10 positions matching TRBD1. The CDR3 has 14 residues. CDR1 and CDR2 (germline): SEHNR, FQNEAQ (reference sequence). CDR3 sequence (DNA): TGTGCCAGCAGCTTTCAGGGACAGGGGTCTAGGTTGGACTTC. It codes for CASSFQGQGSRLDF.

V usage is TRBV18 and J usage is TRBJ2-5; TRBD2 aligns across 7 bases. The V gene end was trimmed by 3 bases and the J gene end by 4 bases; junction bases not matched to a gene: 2. Germline values: CDR1 KGHSH, CDR2 LQKENI. This CDR3 is built from 13 residues. The CDR3 DNA reads as TGTGCCAGCTCACCTATAGCGGGAGAGACCCAGTACTTC. This gives the protein CASSPIAGETQYF.

The chain combines TRBV7-2 with TRBJ1-1; maybe TRBD1 (6 bases). The CDR3 is 13 amino acids. V was cut by 5 bases and J by 3 bases, with 10 bases left in between. CDR1 SGHTA and CDR2 FQGNSA come from the germline V gene. The CDR3 spells CASSARTDTEAFF. CDR3 DNA sequence: TGTGCCAGCAGCGCCCGGACAGACACTGAAGCTTTCTTT.

This clone appeared a single time. The chain joins TRBV7-8 to TRBJ1-6; TRBD1 agrees at 10 bases. The germline CDR1 and CDR2 sequences are SGHVS and FQNEAQ. This CDR3 spans 16 amino acids. The ends lost 4 bases at V and 10 bases at J; junction bases unmatched: 10. The DNA of the CDR3 is TGTGCCAGCAGCTCCCAAGGGATGACAGGGGGCTCACCCCTCCACTTT. Translation gives CASSSQGMTGGSPLHF.

The chain has TRBV6-5 and TRBJ2-5; D call uncertain. The CDR3 is 14 residues long. V was shortened by 2 bases and J by 5 bases, with 12 bases between the two germline ends. Germline CDR1 MNHEY, CDR2 SVGAGI. DNA for the CDR3: TGTGCCAGCAGTTACCTTACAAACGGGGAGACCCAGTACTTC. This codes for CASSYLTNGETQYF.

V is TRBV19 and J is TRBJ1-3; 8 bases fit TRBD1. This CDR3 has 15 amino acids. V dropped 7 bases and J dropped 2; count of bases not matched to a gene: 7. The germline gives CDR1 LNHDA, CDR2 SQIVND (reference sequence). The CDR3 is CASTAEDRAGNTIYF. Written as DNA, the CDR3 is TGTGCCAGTACCGCAGAGGACAGGGCTGGAAACACCATATATTTT.

This chain connects TRBV5-1 to TRBJ1-1, with unresolved D. The CDR3 covers 14 residues. Between the trimmed V and J ends, which lost 4 bases and 9 bases, there was a span of 19 bases. The V gene's germline CDR1 is SGHRS and CDR2 YFSETQ. CDR3 sequence: CASSHPEATQKAFF. The CDR3 bases are TGCGCCAGCAGCCACCCAGAGGCCACCCAGAAAGCTTTCTTT.

The chain carries TRBV29-1 and TRBJ2-3; 10 nucleotides align to TRBD2. CDR1 SQVTM and CDR2 ANQGSEA come from the germline V gene. This CDR3 has 13 amino acids. V was clipped by 7 bases and J by 1 base; unmatched bases: 2. DNA of the CDR3: TGCAGCGCAACTAGCGGGGGCACAGATACGCAGTATTTT. Translated: CSATSGGTDTQYF.